This T cell receptor (beta chain) was found in a study of CXCR3 chemokines and chemotherapy response in bladder cancer (dated by TCRdb to 2021 to 2024). Broadly, across the study: The study tested whether activity of the CXCR3 chemokine system within human bladder cancer tumors predicted response to chemotherapy.

As for this clonotype: This receptor's antigen is unknown. No base-level quality is on record; no much larger clone is a single base apart.

To prepare the library, PCR was applied. This sample was sequenced with an Illumina HiSeq 2500. TCRdb cleaned the public reads at Q25 with fastp, built clones with MiXCR and kept in-frame beta chains. A single entry per CDR3 protein holds the most common genes and DNA from its merged rows. This sample is represented by some 8,100 distinct CDR3 sequences; 10% to 15% of them were singletons. The ten largest clones capture about 16% of the sample. Including the terminal cysteine and phenylalanine, the CDR3 comprises 14 residues. The read is trimmed to its CDR3 DNA, 42 bases read in frame from base 1. V is cut by 6 bases and J by 1 base, and the space between the germline ends is 10 bases. CDR1 and CDR2 were assigned from the germline V gene as MNHEY and SVGEGT.

Here the chain combines TRBV6-2 or TRBV6-3 and TRBJ1-5, with the D gene not clear enough to name. This specimen was collected from a patient whose treatment included neoadjuvant chemotherapy. The sequence was obtained from a human donor with bladder cancer that responded to neoadjuvant chemotherapy. The CDR3 protein is CASRYPQSNQPQHF. The DNA sequence is as follows: TGTGCCAGCAGATACCCACAGAGCAATCAGCCCCAGCATTTT.